The 22 T cell receptor beta chains reported below all come from one sample, sequenced in a study of human T cells and chemical hapten exposure. TCRdb used MiXCR to reprocess the RACE reads, holding one entry per CDR3 protein. The sample consists of approximately 74,000 distinct CDR3 sequences, more than 30% of them appearing once. The time point: patch test 1, 2 weeks after DPC sensitization. Indicated treatment: therapeutic diphenylcyclopropenone sensitization with weekly scalp DPC. The material sequenced was whole blood, taken in connection with sensitization to the hapten diphenylcyclopropenone (DPC). The receptors stem from a man aged 40-50 years with alopecia areata. Some clones in this sample may be carry-over from other donors' samples.

The chain uses TRBV7-2 and TRBJ2-1; no clear D gene. The length of the CDR3 is 13 residues. Germline CDR1 and CDR2: SGHTA and FQGNSA. V was cut by 8 bases and J by 1 base, with 9 bases left in between. CDR3 bases: TGTGCCAGCCGCCTCCCGTCCTACAATGAGCAGTTCTTC. Protein product: CASRLPSYNEQFF.

A few counts support this clonotype. The CDR3 DNA is TGTGCCAGCATCGGGACAGTAGGAAACACCATATATTTT. This gives the protein CASIGTVGNTIYF. This chain connects TRBV12-3 or TRBV12-4 to TRBJ1-3; TRBD1 aligns across 7 bases. With V trimmed by 7 bases and J by 4 bases, 4 bases remained unmatched. CDR3 length equals 13 residues.

This clonotype was seen a handful of times. The chain links TRBV9 to TRBJ2-6, with no clear D. Germline CDR1 reads SGDLS; CDR2 reads YYNGEE. The CDR3 extends over 17 amino acids. The V end was cut by 0 bases, the J end by 0 bases, with 10 bases between. Written as DNA, the CDR3 is TGTGCCAGCAGCGTAGCTAGAGAGTCCTCTGGGGCCAACGTCCTGACTTTC. It is translated as CASSVARESSGANVLTF. Together with reference TRBV9 and TRBJ2-6, the CDR3 gives the full variable domain: DSGVTQTPKHLITATGQRVTLRCSPRSGDLSVYWYQQSLDQGLQFLIQYYNGEERAKGNILERFSAQQFPDLHSELNLSSLELGDSALYFCASSVARESSGANVLTFGAGSRLTVL.

About this clonotype: The junction shows a germline mismatch at one end, possibly a read error. The chain is built from TRBV5-5 and TRBJ1-1; 7 nucleotides match TRBD1. CDR3 length equals 15 residues. Germline assignment: CDR1 SGHKS and CDR2 YYEKEE (reference sequence). The CDR3 loop is CASSPIPTGISETFF. The CDR3, as DNA: TGTGCCAGCAGCCCAATACCGACAGGGATATCTGAAACTTTCTTT.

This clonotype was seen a handful of times. The chain couples TRBV6-5 to TRBJ2-3; unclear D gene. The V and J ends lost 5 bases and 4 bases respectively, with 13 bases between them. The CDR3 runs to 14 residues. The germline CDR1 and CDR2 sequences are MNHEY and SVGAGI. This CDR3 is CASSLVLPSDTQYF. As DNA, the CDR3 is TGTGCCAGCAGTCTTGTTTTGCCGTCAGATACGCAGTATTTT.

The genes are TRBV24-1 and TRBJ2-5, with 8 bases that match TRBD1. V trimming: 0 bases; J trimming: 10 bases; junction bases outside the gene matches: 9. Germline V gives CDR1 KGHDR, CDR2 SFDVKD. The CDR3 sequence is 15 residues long. The DNA of the CDR3 is TGTGCCACCAGTGATTTGTCGGGGGCAGGGACAGGCCAGTACTTC. This codes for CATSDLSGAGTGQYF.

The chain uses TRBV20-1 and TRBJ2-7; 10 bases align to TRBD2. CDR1 and CDR2 (germline): DFQATT, SNEGSKA (reference sequence). Trimming removed 5 bases from V and 4 bases from J; junction bases left unmatched: 5. CDR3 size: 13 residues. The CDR3 DNA reads TGCAGTGCTCCTAGCGGGAGAGCGTACGAGCAGTACTTC. Amino acid sequence: CSAPSGRAYEQYF.

As regards this clonotype: A read error may account for a junction end that differs from germline. The rearrangement links TRBV6-2 or TRBV6-3 to TRBJ1-3; D gene uncertain. This CDR3 contains 15 residues. Germline lookup yields CDR1 MNHEY and CDR2 SVGEGT. The DNA for the CDR3 is TGTGCCAGCATAGGACCGAAGCGCTCTGAAAACACCATATATTTT. Protein product: CASIGPKRSENTIYF.

The genes are TRBV20-1 and TRBJ1-2; D uncertain. The V gene's germline CDR1 is DFQATT and CDR2 SNEGSKA (reference sequence). The CDR3 length is 13 residues. With 1 base removed from V and 6 bases from J, the gap between germline ends came to 12 bases. This chain's CDR3 is CSARGPLGNGYTF. In DNA, the CDR3 is TGCAGTGCTAGAGGCCCTCTGGGAAATGGCTACACCTTC.

In DNA, the CDR3 is TGTGCCAGCAGCCTCCTCAGACAGGGGTCCTACGAGCAGTACTTC. It translates to CASSLLRQGSYEQYF. The genes are TRBV14 and TRBJ2-7; 8 bases are a match to TRBD1. Unmatched junction bases numbered 6, after V lost 4 bases and J lost 1 base. Germline values: CDR1 SGHDN, CDR2 FVKESK. The length of the CDR3 is 15 residues.

This clonotype was counted only a few times. The chain joins TRBV28 to TRBJ1-1; D not resolved. The germline V gene has CDR1 MDHEN and CDR2 SYDVKM. V lost 5 bases and J 1 base, leaving 8 bases between the germline ends. The CDR3 totals 13 residues. This CDR3 reads CASSPTWNTEAFF. In nucleotides, the CDR3 is TGTGCCAGCAGTCCTACTTGGAACACTGAAGCTTTCTTT.

This clonotype was seen a few times. The chain is built from TRBV20-1 and TRBJ2-3; 13 nucleotides agree with TRBD2. Germline V lookup: CDR1 DFQATT, CDR2 SNEGSKA (reference sequence). The V segment lost 6 bases and the J segment 2 bases; nucleotides outside the gene matches: 8. This CDR3 comprises 16 residues. The CDR3 DNA follows: TGCAGTGCCGAGGGACTAGCGGGAACCTTCACAGATACGCAGTATTTT. Residues: CSAEGLAGTFTDTQYF.

This clonotype was recorded a few times. The CDR3 DNA is TGTGCCAGCAGCCCACGGACTAGCGGGAGGCCCTACGAGCAGTACTTC. It translates to CASSPRTSGRPYEQYF. The J gene is TRBJ2-7, the V gene TRBV5-6; 14 nucleotides align to TRBD2. Germline values: CDR1 SGHDT, CDR2 YYEEEE. Losses at the gene ends were 4 bases for V and 2 bases for J; bases not matched to a gene: 5. The CDR3 sequence is 16 residues long. Filled out from reference TRBV5-6 and TRBJ2-7, the complete variable domain reads DAGVTQSPTHLIKTRGQQVTLRCSPKSGHDTVSWYQQALGQGPQFIFQYYEEEERQRGNFPDRFSGHQFPNYSSELNVNALLLGDSALYLCASSPRTSGRPYEQYFGPGTRLTVT.

The genes are TRBV2 and TRBJ1-1; 7 bases match TRBD1. There are 12 residues in the CDR3. Germline CDR1 reads SNHLY; CDR2 reads FYNNEI. V lost 7 bases and J lost 5; bases outside the gene matches: 4. The CDR3 nucleotides read TGTGCCAGCACCGAGGGGGCGACTGAAGCTTTCTTT. It codes for CASTEGATEAFF.

CDR3 DNA sequence: TGTGCCAGCAGCTTAGATTCCGGGAGCACCGGGGAGCTGTTTTTT. This codes for CASSLDSGSTGELFF. This chain connects TRBV7-2 to TRBJ2-2; maybe TRBD2 (6 bases). Looked up from germline, CDR1 is SGHTA and CDR2 is FQGNSA. V was trimmed by 1 base and J by 4 bases, leaving 10 bases between them. This CDR3 has 15 amino acids. Based on the CDR3 plus reference TRBV7-2 and TRBJ2-2, the full variable domain is GAGVSQSPSNKVTEKGKDVELRCDPISGHTALYWYRQSLGQGLEFLIYFQGNSAPDKSGLPSDRFSAERTGGSVSTLTIQRTQQEDSAVYLCASSLDSGSTGELFFGEGSRLTVL.

This clonotype has just a few counts. The gene calls are TRBV9 and TRBJ2-2, with a tentative D call TRBD1 (6 bases). The CDR3 extends over 13 amino acids. The germline V and J ends were trimmed by 0 bases and 6 bases, with 6 bases remaining between them. Germline CDR1 reads SGDLS; CDR2 reads YYNGEE. CDR3 in DNA: TGTGCCAGCAGCGTAGAGGGGGCCGGGGAGCTGTTTTTT. This encodes CASSVEGAGELFF.

This chain uses TRBV4-1 with TRBJ2-7, with TRBD1 as a possible D gene (6 bases). V was clipped by 0 bases and J by 0 bases, with 12 bases between them. The CDR3 contains 16 residues. Per germline, CDR1 MGHRA and CDR2 YSYEKL. CDR3 sequence (DNA): TGCGCCAGCAGCCAAGACGCCCCCAGGGGCTCCTACGAGCAGTACTTC. Protein: CASSQDAPRGSYEQYF.

This clonotype was recorded at least ten times. This rearrangement joins TRBV28 to TRBJ1-5; a weak D match, TRBD1 (5 bases). In germline, CDR1 is MDHEN, CDR2 SYDVKM. V was trimmed by 2 bases and J by 2 bases, leaving 19 bases between them. This CDR3 is 18 amino acids long. The CDR3 protein is CASSLPSSRRGGNQPQHF. CDR3 bases: TGTGCCAGCAGTTTACCCAGTTCGAGAAGGGGAGGCAATCAGCCCCAGCATTTT. The complete variable domain, with remaining parts taken from reference TRBV28 and TRBJ1-5, reads DVKVTQSSRYLVKRTGEKVFLECVQDMDHENMFWYRQDPGLGLRLIYFSYDVKMKEKGDIPEGYSVSREKKERFSLILESASTNQTSMYLCASSLPSSRRGGNQPQHFGDGTRLSIL.

This CDR3 reads CASTLAGRYNEQFF. The DNA of the CDR3 is TGTGCCAGCACCTTAGCGGGACGGTACAATGAGCAGTTCTTC. The chain has TRBV27 and TRBJ2-1; 8 bases fit TRBD2. Losses at the gene ends were 7 bases for V and 4 bases for J; bases not matched to a gene: 6. This CDR3 spans 14 amino acids. Germline CDR1 reads MNHEY; CDR2 reads SMNVEV (reference sequence).

This chain links TRBV4-1 with TRBJ2-7; D uncertain. The CDR3 covers 16 residues. Germline V gene lookup returns CDR1 MGHRA and CDR2 YSYEKL. V shed 0 bases and J shed 3 bases, with 15 bases lying between them. Here the CDR3 reads CASSQDGVEALYEQYF. CDR3 nucleotides: TGCGCCAGCAGCCAAGATGGAGTGGAAGCCCTCTACGAGCAGTACTTC.

This clonotype was recorded only once. The chain has TRBV6-5 and TRBJ2-7; 14 bases are a match to TRBD2. The CDR3 sequence is 15 residues long. Trimming at V came to 7 bases and at J to 5 bases, leaving 7 bases not matched to a gene. Germline V gene lookup returns CDR1 MNHEY and CDR2 SVGAGI. In DNA, the CDR3 is TGTGCCAGCAAACTGACTAGCGGGAGGGCCAACGAGCAGTACTTC. Translated: CASKLTSGRANEQYF.

This rearrangement joins TRBV28 to TRBJ2-6; D not resolved. CDR3 length: 14 residues. Germline-derived CDR1 and CDR2 are MDHEN and SYDVKM. V dropped 4 bases and J dropped 2 bases, with 6 bases sitting between them. CDR3 DNA: TGTGCCAGCAGTTCCTTTACTGGGGCCAACGTCCTGACTTTC. Its protein product is CASSSFTGANVLTF.